The sequence of this TCR beta chain was determined in a study of shared clonotypes between healthy human individuals. Study outcomes and limitations: Genetic and exposure-history diversity was limited by the few donors.

Germline assignment: CDR1 SGHNT and CDR2 YYREEE (reference sequence). The CDR3 covers 15 residues. Trimming left V 0 bases short and J 1 base short, with 10 bases between. Points on this clone: Its antigen is undetermined.

Donors comprised only Caucasian adults living in Nashville, Tennessee. TCRdb's table, derived via immunoSEQ multiplex PCR, lists solely in-frame clones and lacks some. The table has approximately 1,500,000 clones, nearly 99% seen once. Sequenced sample: naive CD4+ T cells sorted from blood. As to subset: CD45RA+ positively selected. This receptor was obtained from a man aged 25-40 years in good health. The chain is built from TRBV5-4 and TRBJ1-1; D not certain. The CDR3 nucleotides read TGTGCCAGCAGCTTGGTCGGCAGCCAGAACACTGAAGCTTTCTTT. Its protein is CASSLVGSQNTEAFF.